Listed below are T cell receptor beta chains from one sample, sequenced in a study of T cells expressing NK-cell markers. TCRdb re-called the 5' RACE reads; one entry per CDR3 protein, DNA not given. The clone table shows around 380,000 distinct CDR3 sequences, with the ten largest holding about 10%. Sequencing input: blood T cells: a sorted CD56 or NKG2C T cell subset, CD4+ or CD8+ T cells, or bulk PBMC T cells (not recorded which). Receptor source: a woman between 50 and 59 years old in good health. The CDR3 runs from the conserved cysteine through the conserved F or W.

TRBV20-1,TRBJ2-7,CSATDLGGASYEQYF
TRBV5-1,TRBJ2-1,CASSLGTGIGVWDEQFF
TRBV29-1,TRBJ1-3,CSVDSQGGNTIYF
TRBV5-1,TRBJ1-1,CASFPGQRFLNTEAFF
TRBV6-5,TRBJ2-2,CASIGAGELFF
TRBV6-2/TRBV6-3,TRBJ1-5,CASSYSSVLGQPQHF
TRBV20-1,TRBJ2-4,CSATTGSRDIQYF
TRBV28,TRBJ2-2,CASSLATNTGELFF
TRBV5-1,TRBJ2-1,CASSRTGTGYNEQFF
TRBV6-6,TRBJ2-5,CASRAVRETQYF
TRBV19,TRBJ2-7,CATGTGGFYEQYF
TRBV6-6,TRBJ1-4,CASRANRGTNEKLFF
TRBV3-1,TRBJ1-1,CASSPRDSSNTEAFF
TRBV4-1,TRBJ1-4,CASSSRGLREKLFF
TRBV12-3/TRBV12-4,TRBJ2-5,CASRFTGEETQYF
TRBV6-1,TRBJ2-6,CASPGRPTPSGANVLTF
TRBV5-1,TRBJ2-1,CASSSTGTQGNEQFF
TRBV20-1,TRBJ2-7,CSARHSEVYEQYF
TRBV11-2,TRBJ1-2,CASSAGFRYGYTF
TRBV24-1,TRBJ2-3,CATSNYRGGPDTQYF
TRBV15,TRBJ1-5,CATSYRTGPTRNQPQHF
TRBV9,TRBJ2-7,CASSPFGTSYEQYF
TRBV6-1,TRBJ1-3,CASSEGAPGQGSGNTIYF
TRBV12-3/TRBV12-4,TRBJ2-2,CASSPSGQLTGELFF
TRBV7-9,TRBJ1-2,CASRAGGMYGYTF
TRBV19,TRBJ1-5,CASSPGLKTNQPQHF
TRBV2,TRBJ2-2,CASRINTGELFF
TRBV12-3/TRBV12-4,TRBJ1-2,CASSLLTGFGYTF
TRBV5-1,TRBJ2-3,CASSVRTSGWADTQYF
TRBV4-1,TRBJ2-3,CASSQGQRDPDTQYF
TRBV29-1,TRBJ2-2,CSASLFTGTGGPGELFF
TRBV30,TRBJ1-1,CAWSLSPLGTGYTEAFF
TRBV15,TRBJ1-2,CATSRDGGPYGYTF
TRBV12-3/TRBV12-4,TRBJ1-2,CASSLDPGLNYGYTF
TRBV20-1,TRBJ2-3,CSARAPGGVPSTDTQYF
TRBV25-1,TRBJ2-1,CASRSAGTDAYNEQFF
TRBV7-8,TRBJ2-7,CASSLAIGTGYEQYF
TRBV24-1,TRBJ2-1,CATSDFEQSEQFF
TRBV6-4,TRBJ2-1,CASSEFGSYNEQFF
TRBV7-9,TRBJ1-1,CASRVSGDTEAFF
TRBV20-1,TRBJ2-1,CSVRGMQGAYEQFF
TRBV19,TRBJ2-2,CASTVPGTVNTGELFF
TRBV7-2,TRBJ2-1,CASSLSDRSYNEQFF
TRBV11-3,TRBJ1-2,CASSETGGYGYTF
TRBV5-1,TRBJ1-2,CASGSTGDRNYGYTF
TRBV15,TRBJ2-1,CATKSGSLYNEQFF
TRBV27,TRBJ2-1,CASSREDREQFF
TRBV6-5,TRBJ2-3,CASMLGWDRVNTQYF
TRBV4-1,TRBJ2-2,CASSQAGGRTGELFF
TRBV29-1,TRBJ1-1,CSVRIGGKTEAFF